These T cell receptor beta chains were read from a single sample in a study of a mutant IDH1 vaccine in newly diagnosed glioma. No antigens are known for them. Data came from immunoSEQ multiplex PCR; TCRdb stores just in-frame clones and leaves some out. The sample records tens of thousands of clones, 82% being singletons. This material consisted of PBMCs, taken from a glioma patient whose treatment included an IDH1 peptide vaccine. These receptors came from a woman in her late teens or twenties with glioma. Some clones in this sample may be carry-over from other donors' samples. Each CDR3 is given with its conserved first and last residue. The D gene is left open where the match is weak. Rows give clone size only sometimes, using once, few, many, or a class for an expanded clone.

D | J | V | size | DNA | CDR3
- | TRBJ2-5 | TRBV4-3 | - | TGCGCCAGCAGCCGAGGGTCGGAAGAGACCCAGTACTTC | CASSRGSEETQYF
TRBD1 | TRBJ2-7 | TRBV4-1 | - | TGCGCCAGCAGCCGTACCCCGGGACAGGGAATTTACGAGCAGTACTTC | CASSRTPGQGIYEQYF
TRBD1 | TRBJ1-6 | TRBV18 | once | TGTGCCAGCTCACAGGTTCCGGGACAGGGACACAATTCACCCCTCCACTTT | CASSQVPGQGHNSPLHF
- | TRBJ2-5 | TRBV7-2 | - | TGTGCCAGCAGCTTAGAGGGCAGACAGCACAAAGAGACCCAGTACTTC | CASSLEGRQHKETQYF
- | TRBJ1-1 | TRBV6-5 | - | TGTGCCAGCAGTTACTTTAAAGGGGTCTCGGACACTGAAGCTTTCTTT | CASSYFKGVSDTEAFF
- | TRBJ1-1 | TRBV19 | - | TGTGCCAGTAGTATGGTCCCGACAGTCACTGAAGCTTTCTTT | CASSMVPTVTEAFF
TRBD1 | TRBJ2-3 | TRBV2 | - | TGTGCCAGCAGCGCGGACAGGGTCAGCACAGATACGCAGTATTTT | CASSADRVSTDTQYF
- | TRBJ2-7 | TRBV15 | - | TGTGCCACCAGCACAGGGGATGAGCAGTACTTC | CATSTGDEQYF
- | TRBJ2-7 | TRBV6-5 | - | TGTGCCAGCAGGAAGGGCTACGAGCAGTACTTC | CASRKGYEQYF
TRBD1 | TRBJ2-7 | TRBV6-5 | - | TGTGCCAGCAGTTACGCTTCCGGGACAGGGCAGGACGAGCAGTACTTC | CASSYASGTGQDEQYF
- | TRBJ2-3 | TRBV5-1 | - | TGCGCCAGCAGCTTGGAACGCGCAGGAGATACGCAGTATTTT | CASSLERAGDTQYF
- | TRBJ2-5 | TRBV30 | - | TGTGCCTGGAGTGTAGCAGGGTCAGGGACCCAGTACTTC | CAWSVAGSGTQYF
- | TRBJ1-6 | TRBV9 | - | TGTGCCAGCAGCGCTGAGGGTTTGGCTTCACCCCTCCACTTT | CASSAEGLASPLHF
TRBD1 | TRBJ1-6 | TRBV2 | - | TGTGCCAGCAGTGGGGGGACAGCGAACGATTCACCCCTCCACTTT | CASSGGTANDSPLHF
- | TRBJ1-5 | TRBV7-2 | - | TGTGCCAGCAGCTTACAGGGCGGGTATAGCAATCAGCCCCAGCATTTT | CASSLQGGYSNQPQHF
- | TRBJ2-1 | TRBV14 | - | TGTGCCAGCAGCCAAGATTTCAGCAGGTTACGATTAGGTGAGCAGTTCTTC | CASSQDFSRLRLGEQFF
- | TRBJ1-1 | TRBV2 | once | TGTGCCAGCATGGGGAACGCTGAAGCTTTCTTT | CASMGNAEAFF
- | TRBJ1-6 | TRBV5-1 | - | TGCGCCAGCAGCTTGGATGCGGGTCTTAGGGACTCACCCCTCCACTTT | CASSLDAGLRDSPLHF
- | TRBJ1-1 | TRBV6-5 | - | TGTGCCAGCAGTCCGGGATTCTTAAACACTGAAGCTTTCTTT | CASSPGFLNTEAFF
- | TRBJ1-1 | TRBV27 | - | TGTGCCAGCAGTTTAGTGGGGAGCACTGAAGCTTTCTTT | CASSLVGSTEAFF
TRBD1 | TRBJ1-2 | TRBV27 | once | TGTGCCAGCAGTTTAGAACCGGGGACAGGGCGGCGATATGGCTACACCTTC | CASSLEPGTGRRYGYTF
TRBD1 | TRBJ2-5 | TRBV25-1 | - | TGTGCCAGCAGTGGTGGGACAGCCCAAGAGACCCAGTACTTC | CASSGGTAQETQYF
TRBD1 | TRBJ2-2 | TRBV7-9 | - | TGTGCCAGCAGCCAGGACAGGGTGGCCGGGGAGCTGTTTTTT | CASSQDRVAGELFF
- | TRBJ1-1 | TRBV25-1 | - | TGTGCCAGCAGTGAATATACACAGGCCGGGGCTTTCTTT | CASSEYTQAGAFF
- | TRBJ2-7 | TRBV19 | - | TGTGCCAGTAGTATCACTCTCCACTACGAGCAGTACTTC | CASSITLHYEQYF
- | TRBJ1-6 | TRBV19 | once | TGTGCCAGTAGGAGAACCACGGGACCAGGGAATTCACCCCTCCACTTT | CASRRTTGPGNSPLHF
- | TRBJ1-6 | TRBV6-5 | - | TGTGCCAGCAGTTACTCGAGTTCGGATTCACCCCTCCACTTT | CASSYSSSDSPLHF
- | TRBJ1-5 | TRBV5-1 | - | TGCGCCAGCTCCGATACAGGATTAGGTAATCAGCCCCAGCATTTT | CASSDTGLGNQPQHF
TRBD1 | TRBJ1-2 | TRBV5-4 | few | TGTGCCAGCAGCTTGGGCCGGACAGGGGACTATGGCTACACCTTC | CASSLGRTGDYGYTF
- | TRBJ2-7 | TRBV5-4 | - | TGTGCCAGCAGCTTGGGGGCGGGCCCTACCTACGAGCAGTACTTC | CASSLGAGPTYEQYF
- | TRBJ1-5 | TRBV6-5 | - | TGTGCCAGCAGTTACTCGTTTCGTCAGCCCCAGCATTTT | CASSYSFRQPQHF
- | TRBJ1-1 | TRBV7-2 | once | TGTGCCAGCAGCTCGGGACCTTACAACACTGAAGCTTTCTTT | CASSSGPYNTEAFF
- | TRBJ1-2 | TRBV9 | - | TGTGCCAGCAGCGTAGCTGGGGGGGGCCTCTATGGCTACACCTTC | CASSVAGGGLYGYTF